This TCR beta chain appears in the sequencing data of a study of T cell responses to AZD1222 COVID-19 vaccine. Study outcomes and limitations: A rise in Spike-specific TCR breadth and depth followed two AZD1222 doses. Nearly half of spike-specific TCRs reportedly go after variant regions that carry no mutations.

The table came from immunoSEQ multiplex PCR; TCRdb's copy has only in-frame clones and leaves some out. The data show about 92,000 clones, approximately 90% seen once. About this clone: Its antigen is unknown.

This CDR3 comprises 18 residues. Per the germline V gene, CDR1 is SNHLY and CDR2 is FYNNEI. V trimming: 5 bases; J trimming: 2 bases; junction bases outside the gene matches: 16. The specimen comprised peripheral blood, sampled on day 0 of AZD1222 vaccination. This clonotype was obtained from an adult in good health. This chain connects TRBV2 to TRBJ2-3; 7 positions agree with TRBD1. CDR3 sequence reads: CASSLRPGQSIDTDTQYF. The CDR3 coding sequence is TGTGCCAGCAGTTTACGACCGGGACAGTCTATTGACACAGATACGCAGTATTTT.